The source of this T cell receptor (beta chain) is a study of OX40 agonist ivuxolimab in advanced cancers. The study, taken as a whole, reports: The study found among the lowest clonal expansion in partial responders at 0.1-3.0 mg/kg.

As concerns this clone: What it binds is unknown.

The sampling schedule covered blood at baseline, cycle 4 day 1, and cycle 7 day 1. Data came from immunoSEQ multiplex PCR; TCRdb stores just in-frame clones and leaves some out. Altogether some 70,000 clones are present, under 95% being singletons, with the ten largest covering 0.8% to 1.2%. Trimming pared 9 bases from V and 0 bases from J, leaving 12 bases between. The germline CDR1 and CDR2 sequences are LNHDA and SQIVND (reference sequence). This CDR3 comprises 15 residues. Specimen: CD4+ or CD8+ T cells sorted from blood, collected in a trial of the OX40 agonist ivuxolimab. The chain recombines TRBV19 with TRBJ2-6; D tentatively fits TRBD1 or TRBD2 (5 bases each). The TCR was taken from an adult with an advanced solid tumor such as melanoma, head and neck, liver or kidney cancer. The CDR3 DNA is TGTGCCAGCTCGGGGCGCATCTCTGGGGCCAACGTCCTGACTTTC. Translating it yields CASSGRISGANVLTF. The full variable domain, its missing parts supplied by reference TRBV19 and TRBJ2-6, is DGGITQSPKYLFRKEGQNVTLSCEQNLNHDAMYWYRQDPGQGLRLIYYSQIVNDFQKGDIAEGYSVSREKKESFPLTVTSAQKNPTAFYLCASSGRISGANVLTFGAGSRLTVL.